The sequence of this TCR beta chain was determined in a study of blood T cell repertoires in COVID-19. Participant age was about 18 to 100 years, and participants resided in fewer than 30 US areas. The protocol was immunoSEQ multiplex PCR, while the TCRdb copy is restricted to in-frame clones and leaves out a portion. This table holds about 300,000 clones, roughly 86% found once. Trimming cost V 0 bases and J 0 bases, with 8 bases left between them. From germline, CDR1 is GTSNPN and CDR2 SVGIG (reference sequence). The CDR3 covers 15 residues. Source material: PBMCs or T cells enriched from blood (not recorded which). This sequence joins TRBV30 and TRBJ2-2; tentative D call: TRBD2 (5 bases). This TCR came from a woman between 45 and 60 years old who had been exposed to COVID-19. The CDR3, as DNA: TGTGCCTGGAGTGTTACTAGTTCGAACACCGGGGAGCTGTTTTTT. Translating gives CAWSVTSSNTGELFF.